This TCR beta chain was identified during a study of vaccination and CD4 T cells after COVID-19. The assay that was used to sequence DNA from cultured CD4+ T cells was the Oncomine TCR Beta short-read assay. TCRdb recomputed calls from the PCR reads with MiXCR, one row per CDR3 protein. The data show 13,000 to 15,000 distinct CDR3 sequences, about 35% seen once. Treatment reported: roughly 10-day PBMC culture with coronavirus spike peptide pools or control peptides (ViraFEST assay). Remarks on this clonotype: Its antigen is unidentified.

Germline V gene sequence: CDR1 SGHAT, CDR2 FQNNGV. The V end lost 2 bases, the J end lost 6 bases, and 26 bases lay between the germline ends. CDR3 length equals 20 residues. The sequenced sample consisted of cultured CD4+ T cells from blood. The gene calls are TRBV11-2 and TRBJ1-6; D may be TRBD1 (6 bases). The TCR sequence derives from a human donor with COVID-19. The CDR3 bases are TGTGCCAGCAGCTTACTGGCCGGGTTAGGGGGGGGTTTCACTAATTCACCCCTCCACTTT. This codes for CASSLLAGLGGGFTNSPLHF. The variable domain in full, completed from reference TRBV11-2 and TRBJ1-6, reads EAGVAQSPRYKIIEKRQSVAFWCNPISGHATLYWYQQILGQGPKLLIQFQNNGVVDDSQLPKDRFSAERLKGVDSTLKIQPAKLEDSAVYLCASSLLAGLGGGFTNSPLHFGNGTRLTVT.